This entry lists 24 T cell receptor beta chains sequenced from one sample in a study of radiotherapy plus CTLA-4 blockade in lung cancer. Method: immunoSEQ multiplex PCR; TCRdb's copy keeps in-frame clones and lacks some. This table holds about 98,000 clones, 75% to 90% found once. Sequenced material: peripheral blood, taken from a patient treated with radiotherapy plus ipilimumab. These receptors all come from a human donor with non-small cell lung cancer who had a partial response to radiotherapy plus ipilimumab.

The gene calls are TRBV27 and TRBJ2-1; 7 bases are a match to TRBD1. V trimming: 6 bases; J trimming: 6 bases; junction bases outside the gene matches: 11. In germline, CDR1 is MNHEY, CDR2 SMNVEV (reference sequence). CDR3 length: 15 amino acids. CDR3 sequence reads: CASSHGQVWGNEQFF. The CDR3 nucleotides read TGTGCCAGCAGCCATGGACAGGTTTGGGGCAATGAGCAGTTCTTC.

V is TRBV11-3 and J is TRBJ2-1; maybe TRBD2 (6 bases). CDR3 length: 15 amino acids. V gave up 3 bases and J gave up 0 bases, with 9 bases separating them. CDR1 SGHNT and CDR2 YENEEA come from the germline V gene. CDR3 amino acids: CASSFVGSSYNEQFF. The CDR3 nucleotides are TGTGCCAGCAGCTTCGTCGGGAGCTCCTACAATGAGCAGTTCTTC.

V usage is TRBV11-2 and J usage is TRBJ2-1, with 10 bases identical to TRBD2. V was clipped by 6 bases and J by 3 bases; unmatched bases: 8. The CDR3 covers 16 residues. Germline loops: CDR1 SGHAT, CDR2 FQNNGV. The CDR3 region has the DNA TGTGCCAGCAGACATTATGGACTAGCGGACTACAATGAGCAGTTCTTC. Its protein product is CASRHYGLADYNEQFF.

J is TRBJ2-1 and V is TRBV5-1; TRBD1 matches at 7 bases. The CDR3 has 16 amino acids. V lost 4 bases to trimming and J lost 4 bases; unmatched junction nucleotides: 11. Germline assignment: CDR1 SGHRS and CDR2 YFSETQ. The CDR3 here is CASSLLAGTAYNEQFF. The CDR3 coding sequence is TGCGCCAGCAGCCTGTTAGCCGGGACAGCTTACAATGAGCAGTTCTTC. The complete variable domain, with remaining parts taken from reference TRBV5-1 and TRBJ2-1, reads KAGVTQTPRYLIKTRGQQVTLSCSPISGHRSVSWYQQTPGQGLQFLFEYFSETQRNKGNFPGRFSGRQFSNSRSEMNVSTLELGDSALYLCASSLLAGTAYNEQFFGPGTRLTVL.

The chain has TRBV19 and TRBJ2-7; 7 nucleotides agree with TRBD2. This CDR3 has 16 residues. J gave up 6 bases and V 1 base, and 12 bases lay outside the gene matches. Germline V gene data show CDR1 as LNHDA and CDR2 as SQIVND (reference sequence). CDR3 DNA: TGTGCCAGTAGTATAGTGGGGGGACTACCCCCTCGCGAGCAGTACTTC. Its translation is CASSIVGGLPPREQYF.

The chain uses TRBV18 and TRBJ2-7; 10 bases line up with TRBD1. Per the germline V gene, CDR1 is KGHSH and CDR2 is LQKENI. The CDR3 runs 14 residues. The J segment lost 7 bases and the V segment lost 4 bases, leaving 7 bases of the junction unmatched. The CDR3 protein is CASSRLDRGHEQYF. In DNA form, the CDR3 reads TGTGCCAGCTCACGCCTTGACAGGGGGCATGAGCAGTACTTC. The full variable domain, with the rest looked up from reference TRBV18 and TRBJ2-7, is NAGVMQNPRHLVRRRGQEARLRCSPMKGHSHVYWYRQLPEEGLKFMVYLQKENIIDESGMPKERFSAEFPKEGPSILRIQQVVRGDSAAYFCASSRLDRGHEQYFGPGTRLTVT.

V is TRBV7-2 and J is TRBJ2-5; 7 nucleotides agree with TRBD1. The CDR3 consists of 14 residues. The germline V gene has CDR1 SGHTA and CDR2 FQGNSA. J gave up 3 bases and V 4 bases, and 5 bases lay outside the gene matches. CDR3 in amino acids: CASSSNRGKETQYF. In DNA, the CDR3 is TGTGCCAGCAGCTCAAACAGGGGAAAAGAGACCCAGTACTTC. The full variable domain, completed using reference TRBV7-2 and TRBJ2-5, is GAGVSQSPSNKVTEKGKDVELRCDPISGHTALYWYRQSLGQGLEFLIYFQGNSAPDKSGLPSDRFSAERTGGSVSTLTIQRTQQEDSAVYLCASSSNRGKETQYFGPGTRLLVL.

The chain has TRBV7-9 and TRBJ1-2; weak D call: TRBD1 (5 bases). The CDR3 covers 13 residues. Deletions cut 6 bases from V and 4 bases from J, with 12 bases between. In germline, CDR1 is SEHNR, CDR2 FQNEAQ (reference sequence). CDR3 in DNA: TGTGCCAGCAGTCCCAGGGTGGGCTATGGCTACACCTTC. This sequence encodes CASSPRVGYGYTF. The variable domain in full, with the rest retrieved from reference TRBV7-9 and TRBJ1-2, is DTGVSQNPRHKITKRGQNVTFRCDPISEHNRLYWYRQTLGQGPEFLTYFQNEAQLEKSRLLSDRFSAERPKGSFSTLEIQRTEQGDSAMYLCASSPRVGYGYTFGSGTRLTVV.

This clone was detected only once. The rearrangement links TRBV6-5 to TRBJ1-1; tentatively, D is TRBD1 (6 bases). The CDR3 runs 14 residues. Germline lookup yields CDR1 MNHEY and CDR2 SVGAGI. V was cut by 4 bases and J by 0 bases, with 9 bases left in between. The CDR3 protein is CASSSGHMNTEAFF. DNA of the CDR3: TGTGCCAGCAGTTCGGGACACATGAACACTGAAGCTTTCTTT.

The chain employs TRBV7-2 and TRBJ1-4; 9 nucleotides agree with TRBD1. CDR3 size: 16 residues. The trim removed 2 bases at V and 10 bases at J, leaving 11 bases unmatched. Germline assignment: CDR1 SGHTA and CDR2 FQGNSA. The CDR3 here is CASSLRPTGGSRKLFF. Here the CDR3 DNA reads TGTGCCAGCAGCTTACGTCCGACAGGGGGATCGAGAAAACTGTTTTTT. Supplemented by reference TRBV7-2 and TRBJ1-4, the full variable domain reads GAGVSQSPSNKVTEKGKDVELRCDPISGHTALYWYRQSLGQGLEFLIYFQGNSAPDKSGLPSDRFSAERTGGSVSTLTIQRTQQEDSAVYLCASSLRPTGGSRKLFFGSGTQLSVL.

This clone was picked up one time. The chain combines TRBV29-1 with TRBJ1-4; weak D call: TRBD1 (5 bases). The CDR3 extends over 12 amino acids. The V end lost 1 base, the J end lost 10 bases, and 10 bases lay between the germline ends. Per the germline V gene, CDR1 is SQVTM and CDR2 is ANQGSEA. The CDR3 sequence is CSVEAREGKLFF. The CDR3 DNA reads TGCAGCGTTGAAGCCAGGGAGGGAAAACTGTTTTTT.

The chain combines TRBV7-2 with TRBJ2-7; TRBD1 might be the D (5 bases). The CDR3 spans 15 residues. Deletions cut 3 bases from V and 5 bases from J, with 17 bases between. CDR1 is SGHTA, CDR2 FQGNSA, per germline. The CDR3 region is CASSFSSLRANEQYF. The CDR3 bases are TGTGCCAGCAGCTTTAGTTCTCTCAGGGCGAACGAGCAGTACTTC.

This clone was detected once. In DNA, the CDR3 is TGTGCCAGCAGCTCGACTCCAGATACGCAGTATTTT. This encodes CASSSTPDTQYF. V is TRBV13 and J is TRBJ2-3; D remains unclear. This CDR3 contains 12 residues. Germline values: CDR1 PRHDT, CDR2 FYEKMQ (reference sequence). V dropped 4 bases and J dropped 4 bases, with 6 bases sitting between them. Filled out from reference TRBV13 and TRBJ2-3, the complete variable domain reads AAGVIQSPRHLIKEKRETATLKCYPIPRHDTVYWYQQGPGQDPQFLISFYEKMQSDKGSIPDRFSAQQFSDYHSELNMSSLELGDSALYFCASSSTPDTQYFGPGTRLTVL.

This chain joins TRBV7-2 and TRBJ2-1, with D perhaps TRBD1 (5 bases). Trimming removed 2 bases from V and 9 bases from J, with 11 bases in between. CDR1 and CDR2 from the germline V gene are SGHTA and FQGNSA. The CDR3 is made up of 13 amino acids. The CDR3 DNA sequence: TGTGCCAGCAGCTTAATTCAGGGCGGTGAGCAGTTCTTC. Translated: CASSLIQGGEQFF.

The V and J genes are TRBV18 and TRBJ1-3, with TRBD1 matching 9 bases. The CDR3 consists of 16 residues. Losses at the gene ends were 0 bases for V and 3 bases for J; bases not matched to a gene: 3. CDR1 is KGHSH, CDR2 LQKENI, per germline. Here the CDR3 DNA reads TGTGCCAGCTCACCACCATCGGGACAGGGTGGAAACACCATATATTTT. Encoded protein: CASSPPSGQGGNTIYF.

This rearrangement joins TRBV30 to TRBJ1-5, with 12 bases that match TRBD1. The V and J ends lost 3 bases and 6 bases, in that order; junction bases with no gene match: 9. The CDR3 length is 16 residues. Germline lookup yields CDR1 GTSNPN and CDR2 SVGIG (reference sequence). The chain's CDR3 is CAWRVPGTGGGQPQHF. The CDR3 DNA reads as TGTGCCTGGAGAGTTCCCGGGACAGGGGGCGGTCAGCCCCAGCATTTT.

This clone is a singleton in its sample. This rearrangement joins TRBV5-1 to TRBJ2-5; 9 positions match TRBD1. Looked up from germline, CDR1 is SGHRS and CDR2 is YFSETQ. Trimming at V came to 4 bases and at J to 2 bases, leaving 3 bases not matched to a gene. This CDR3 has 14 amino acids. The CDR3 is CASSPGQGQETQYF. The CDR3 nucleotides read TGCGCCAGCAGCCCCGGACAGGGGCAAGAGACCCAGTACTTC.

CDR3 nucleotides: TGTGCCAGCAGCCTGAGCCTGCGGGACACTGAAGCTTTCTTT. This sequence encodes CASSLSLRDTEAFF. The chain carries TRBV28 and TRBJ1-1; no firm D call. The germline gives CDR1 MDHEN, CDR2 SYDVKM. Trimming removed 6 bases at V and 3 bases at J, with 14 bases between. CDR3 length equals 14 residues.

The chain has TRBV7-9 and TRBJ1-5; 9 bases match TRBD1. Germline CDR1 is SEHNR and CDR2 is FQNEAQ (reference sequence). This CDR3 contains 16 residues. Losses at the gene ends were 4 bases for V and 7 bases for J; bases not matched to a gene: 11. Here the CDR3 reads CASSWGQGNSRQPQHF. Here the CDR3 DNA reads TGTGCCAGCAGCTGGGGACAGGGTAATAGTCGGCAGCCCCAGCATTTT.

The V and J genes are TRBV28 and TRBJ1-4; 8 bases fit TRBD1. CDR1 MDHEN and CDR2 SYDVKM come from the germline V gene. Trimming cost V 3 bases and J 8 bases; bases outside gene matches: 5. The CDR3 covers 14 residues. CDR3 DNA: TGTGCCAGCAGTTTTGGACAGGGAATAGAAAAACTGTTTTTT. Translated, it gives CASSFGQGIEKLFF.

J is TRBJ2-7 and V is TRBV29-1, with D possibly being TRBD1 (6 bases). There are 15 residues in the CDR3. V gave up 2 bases and J gave up 3 bases, with 17 bases separating them. Germline CDR1 is SQVTM and CDR2 is ANQGSEA. CDR3 loop: CSVELAGAGYYEQYF. CDR3 bases: TGCAGCGTTGAACTGGCAGGGGCTGGCTACTACGAGCAGTACTTC.

This sequence joins TRBV14 and TRBJ2-1; perhaps TRBD1 as D (5 bases). With 1 base removed from V and 4 bases from J, the gap between germline ends came to 23 bases. This CDR3 spans 19 amino acids. CDR1 and CDR2 (germline): SGHDN, FVKESK. CDR3: CASSQGVFQGESPYNEQFF. The DNA of the CDR3 is TGTGCCAGCAGCCAAGGAGTTTTTCAGGGTGAAAGCCCTTACAATGAGCAGTTCTTC.

This clone was seen a few times. The CDR3 coding sequence is TGTGCCAGCAGTGAAACAACCGGAAACACCATATATTTT. Translated, it gives CASSETTGNTIYF. J is TRBJ1-3 and V is TRBV2; D remains unclear. CDR3 length: 13 amino acids. V was clipped by 2 bases and J by 4 bases, with 6 bases between them. The germline V gene has CDR1 SNHLY and CDR2 FYNNEI. Together with reference TRBV2 and TRBJ1-3, the CDR3 gives the full variable domain: EPEVTQTPSHQVTQMGQEVILRCVPISNHLYFYWYRQILGQKVEFLVSFYNNEISEKSEIFDDQFSVERPDGSNFTLKIRSTKLEDSAMYFCASSETTGNTIYFGEGSWLTVV.

The rearrangement links TRBV27 to TRBJ2-7; 9 nucleotides align to TRBD2. The ends lost 2 bases at V and 0 bases at J; junction bases unmatched: 2. Germline assignment: CDR1 MNHEY and CDR2 SMNVEV (reference sequence). The CDR3 loop spans 15 amino acids. As DNA, the CDR3 is TGTGCCAGCAGTTTAGTGACTAGCGGCTCCTACGAGCAGTACTTC. Translating it yields CASSLVTSGSYEQYF.